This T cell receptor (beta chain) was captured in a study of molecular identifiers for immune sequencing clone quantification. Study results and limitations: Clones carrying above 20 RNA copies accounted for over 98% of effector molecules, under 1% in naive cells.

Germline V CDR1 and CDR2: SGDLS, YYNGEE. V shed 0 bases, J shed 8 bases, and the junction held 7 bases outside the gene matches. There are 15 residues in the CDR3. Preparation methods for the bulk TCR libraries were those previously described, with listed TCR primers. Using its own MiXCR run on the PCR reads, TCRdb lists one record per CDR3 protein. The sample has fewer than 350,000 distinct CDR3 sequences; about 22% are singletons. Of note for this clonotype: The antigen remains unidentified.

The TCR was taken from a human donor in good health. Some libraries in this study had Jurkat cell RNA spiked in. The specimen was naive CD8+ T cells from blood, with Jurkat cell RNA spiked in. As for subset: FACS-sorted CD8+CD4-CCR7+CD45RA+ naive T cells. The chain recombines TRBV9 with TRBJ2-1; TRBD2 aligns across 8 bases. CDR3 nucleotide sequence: TGTGCCAGCAGCGTAGTCCCGGGACTAGATTATGAGCAGTTCTTC. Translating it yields CASSVVPGLDYEQFF.